This entry lists 25 T cell receptor beta chains sequenced from one sample in a study of identical twins. TCRdb processed the 5' RACE reads anew with MiXCR; each CDR3 protein has one entry. The sample has approximately 140,000 distinct CDR3 sequences; 3% to 4% are singletons. The specimen sequenced was memory T cells sorted from blood. Receptors originate from a man between 18 and 29 years old in good health.

This clonotype was found many times. The J gene is TRBJ2-1, the V gene TRBV27, with 11 bases lining up with TRBD2. The V segment lost 7 bases and the J segment 8 bases; nucleotides outside the gene matches: 4. CDR3 length: 13 amino acids. CDR1 is MNHEY and CDR2 is SMNVEV in the germline V gene (reference sequence). In DNA form, the CDR3 reads TGTGCCAGCACTCTTAGCGGGAGGGATGAGCAGTTCTTC. Its translation: CASTLSGRDEQFF.

This clonotype was counted at least ten times. As DNA, the CDR3 is TGTGCCAGCAGCCTGGACAGGAGCTCTGGAAACACCATATATTTT. This sequence encodes CASSLDRSSGNTIYF. This chain connects TRBV6-1 to TRBJ1-3; 7 positions match TRBD1. V dropped 6 bases and J dropped 0; count of bases not matched to a gene: 5. Germline CDR1 is MNHNS and CDR2 is SASEGT. This CDR3 region has 15 residues.

This clonotype was found many times. This chain links TRBV25-1 with TRBJ2-1; no clear D gene. Germline V gene lookup returns CDR1 MGHDK and CDR2 SYGVNS. This CDR3 is 11 amino acids long. V lost 4 bases, J lost 7 bases, and 5 bases lay in between. CDR3 coding DNA: TGTGCCAGCAGTGGTCTGAATGAGCAGTTCTTC. Protein sequence: CASSGLNEQFF.

Ten or more counts support this clonotype. V and J are TRBV5-1 and TRBJ2-3; D possibly corresponds to TRBD1 (6 bases). V was trimmed by 4 bases and J by 6 bases, leaving 15 bases between them. This CDR3 region has 14 residues. CDR1 is SGHRS and CDR2 is YFSETQ in the germline V gene. The CDR3 is CASSLGQPRDTQYF. CDR3 nucleotide sequence: TGCGCCAGCAGCCTTGGACAGCCTCGGGATACGCAGTATTTT.

This clonotype was counted ten times or more. The chain combines TRBV4-3 with TRBJ2-1, with TRBD2 matching 7 bases. The CDR3 sequence is 17 residues long. Germline V lookup: CDR1 LGHNA, CDR2 YSLEER. V shed 4 bases, J shed 8 bases, and the junction held 17 bases outside the gene matches. Written as DNA, the CDR3 is TGCGCCAGCAGCCGAGGCAGCTACGGCGGGAGTGGAGATGAGCAGTTCTTC. It specifies CASSRGSYGGSGDEQFF.

Points on this clonotype: This could be a read error, since a much larger clone is one nucleotide away. Likely a read error: the CDR3 ends without its conserved phenylalanine or tryptophan. The V gene is TRBV5-6, the J gene TRBJ2-1, with 7 positions matching TRBD2. The CDR3 length is 13 residues. The germline gives CDR1 SGHDT, CDR2 YYEEEE. V shed 3 bases, J shed 5 bases, and the junction held 2 bases outside the gene matches. CDR3 in DNA: TGTGCCAGCAGCTCCGGGAGGCACAATGAGCAGTTCTCC. Its translation is CASSSGRHNEQFS.

This clonotype was seen repeatedly, ten times or more. This chain uses TRBV10-3 with TRBJ2-7; a possible D gene is TRBD2 (6 bases). Germline CDR1 and CDR2: ENHRY and SYGVKD. Trimming cost V 3 bases and J 1 base, with 13 bases left between them. CDR3 length: 15 amino acids. CDR3 loop: CAISEGGQPSYEQYF. The CDR3 DNA reads TGTGCCATCAGTGAAGGAGGGCAGCCGTCCTACGAGCAGTACTTC.

This clonotype was picked up many times. The gene calls are TRBV7-3 and TRBJ2-1, with 11 bases aligning to TRBD1. J lost 4 bases, V lost 1 base, and 6 bases had no gene match. The CDR3 extends over 17 amino acids. CDR1 SGHTA and CDR2 FQGTGA come from the germline V gene. The CDR3 spells CASSLIWTGGSYNEQFF. In DNA, the CDR3 is TGTGCCAGCAGCTTAATTTGGACAGGGGGCTCTTACAATGAGCAGTTCTTC.

This clonotype was observed many times. This chain uses TRBV12-3 or TRBV12-4 with TRBJ1-1; 8 bases align to TRBD1. CDR3 length: 13 amino acids. Trimming took 6 bases from V and 8 from J; bases not matched to a gene: 8. In DNA form, the CDR3 reads TGTGCCAGCAGGATGACAGGGGCTTCCGAAGCTTTCTTT. Protein sequence: CASRMTGASEAFF.

The J gene is TRBJ2-3, the V gene TRBV11-3; 11 bases line up with TRBD2. CDR1 is SGHNT, CDR2 YENEEA, per germline. The CDR3 has 16 residues. The trim removed 6 bases at V and 6 bases at J, leaving 11 bases unmatched. CDR3 DNA sequence: TGTGCCAGCAGTTACGGACTAGCGGGCGCTTCGGATACGCAGTATTTT. Amino acids: CASSYGLAGASDTQYF.

Many counts were recorded for this clonotype. This rearrangement joins TRBV18 to TRBJ2-7, with D maybe TRBD2 (5 bases). The germline V gene has CDR1 KGHSH and CDR2 LQKENI. V was shortened by 1 base and J by 3 bases, with 10 bases between the two germline ends. CDR3 length equals 14 residues. The CDR3 bases are TGTGCCAGCTCACCACTACGCCGGGACTACGAGCAGTACGTC. Residues: CASSPLRRDYEQYV.

This clonotype was found many times. This rearrangement joins TRBV20-1 to TRBJ2-3; 7 nucleotides align to TRBD2. The CDR3 consists of 15 residues. Germline CDR1 and CDR2: DFQATT and SNEGSKA (reference sequence). The V gene end was trimmed by 6 bases and the J gene end by 3 bases; junction bases not matched to a gene: 12. The CDR3 loop is CSASPLTGGTDTQYF. CDR3 nucleotides: TGCAGTGCAAGCCCTCTTACGGGAGGAACAGATACGCAGTATTTT.

There are many counts of this clonotype. This chain connects TRBV20-1 to TRBJ2-5; 7 nucleotides match TRBD1. The CDR3 is made up of 13 amino acids. After removal of 3 bases from V and 3 bases from J, the junction contained 4 bases not matched to a gene. Germline V CDR1 and CDR2: DFQATT, SNEGSKA (reference sequence). The CDR3 here is CSARGQTKETQYF. The CDR3, as DNA: TGCAGTGCTAGGGGACAGACTAAAGAGACCCAGTACTTC.

This clonotype has at least ten counts. The chain combines TRBV24-1 with TRBJ2-2; TRBD2 matches 11 bases. V trimming: 5 bases; J trimming: 0 bases; junction bases outside the gene matches: 1. Germline assignment: CDR1 KGHDR and CDR2 SFDVKD. This CDR3 contains 16 residues. CDR3 nucleotides: TGTGCCACCAGTGGGGGACTAGCGGCGAACACCGGGGAGCTGTTTTTT. Protein sequence: CATSGGLAANTGELFF.

Ten or more counts support this clonotype. This CDR3 is CASSLISAGGSYEQYF. CDR3 nucleotide sequence: TGTGCCAGCAGTCTAATCTCGGCGGGAGGCTCCTACGAGCAGTACTTC. The chain links TRBV7-2 to TRBJ2-7, with 8 bases that match TRBD2. Germline loops: CDR1 SGHTA, CDR2 FQGNSA. V gave up 6 bases and J gave up 0 bases; unmatched junction bases: 10. CDR3 size: 16 residues. Combining the CDR3 with reference TRBV7-2 and TRBJ2-7 gives the whole variable domain GAGVSQSPSNKVTEKGKDVELRCDPISGHTALYWYRQSLGQGLEFLIYFQGNSAPDKSGLPSDRFSAERTGGSVSTLTIQRTQQEDSAVYLCASSLISAGGSYEQYFGPGTRLTVT.

This clonotype came up many times. The chain has TRBV28 and TRBJ1-5; no reliable D call. The germline gives CDR1 MDHEN, CDR2 SYDVKM. Trimming took 5 bases from V and 2 from J, leaving 16 bases between them. CDR3 size: 16 residues. This chain's CDR3 is CASSPYLISGNQPQHF. In DNA form, the CDR3 reads TGTGCCAGCAGTCCCTACCTCATTAGCGGCAATCAGCCCCAGCATTTT.

This clonotype appeared many times. This chain uses TRBV24-1 with TRBJ2-5, with 7 nucleotides matching TRBD1. With 4 bases clipped from V and 2 bases from J, the junction kept 15 bases outside the gene matches. The CDR3 runs 18 residues. CDR1 KGHDR and CDR2 SFDVKD come from the germline V gene. CDR3 sequence: CATSEPSTNRGAQETQYF. The CDR3 DNA follows: TGTGCCACCAGTGAACCCTCGACGAACAGGGGAGCTCAAGAGACCCAGTACTTC.

This clonotype was recorded many times. The chain joins TRBV10-3 to TRBJ1-2; D is undetermined. Trimming removed 0 bases at V and 7 bases at J, with 12 bases between. Germline-derived CDR1 and CDR2 are ENHRY and SYGVKD. CDR3 length: 14 amino acids. Here the CDR3 DNA reads TGTGCCATCAGTGAGTCGGTGGATTTGTCTGGCTACACCTTC. Amino acid sequence: CAISESVDLSGYTF.

This clonotype was seen repeatedly, ten times or more. V and J are TRBV6-2 or TRBV6-3 and TRBJ2-5, with a weak D call TRBD1 (5 bases). CDR1 MNHEY and CDR2 SVGEGT come from the germline V gene. This CDR3 contains 15 residues. Trimming shortened V by 2 bases and J by 6 bases, and 16 bases separated the two germline ends. The CDR3 reads CASSYPGQWRKTQYF. The CDR3 nucleotides are TGTGCCAGCAGTTACCCTGGACAATGGCGGAAGACCCAGTACTTC.

This rearrangement joins TRBV3-1 to TRBJ1-1; D remains unclear. The CDR3 has 14 amino acids. The V and J ends lost 0 bases and 0 bases respectively, with 5 bases between them. Per the germline V gene, CDR1 is LGHDT and CDR2 is YNNKEL (reference sequence). The CDR3 DNA reads as TGTGCCAGCAGCCAAGAAACGGTGAACACTGAAGCTTTCTTT. Residues: CASSQETVNTEAFF.

The chain is built from TRBV27 and TRBJ2-2; 11 bases line up with TRBD2. Per the germline V gene, CDR1 is MNHEY and CDR2 is SMNVEV (reference sequence). This CDR3 region has 16 residues. The trim removed 5 bases at V and 5 bases at J, leaving 7 bases unmatched. The CDR3 bases are TGTGCCAGCAGTCCCGGACTAGCGGGTTGGACCGGGGAGCTGTTTTTT. Residues: CASSPGLAGWTGELFF.

This clonotype was recorded a few times. This sequence joins TRBV2 and TRBJ2-2; D remains ambiguous. This CDR3 is 15 amino acids long. Germline CDR1 SNHLY, CDR2 FYNNEI. The V end was cut by 7 bases, the J end by 0 bases, with 12 bases between. The chain's CDR3 is CASIGQTSNTGELFF. In nucleotides, the CDR3 is TGTGCCAGCATAGGGCAGACGTCGAACACCGGGGAGCTGTTTTTT.

This clonotype was observed at least ten times. This sequence joins TRBV24-1 and TRBJ1-4; TRBD1 is a possible D gene (6 bases). V lost 7 bases to trimming and J lost 8 bases, with 16 bases between them. Germline V gives CDR1 KGHDR, CDR2 SFDVKD. The CDR3 is 14 amino acids. The CDR3 DNA reads as TGTGCCACCAGCCCCGGGACACCCAGCGAAAAACTGTTTTTT. It yields the protein CATSPGTPSEKLFF.

This clonotype was seen repeatedly, ten times or more. The chain combines TRBV12-3 or TRBV12-4 with TRBJ2-1; 9 bases line up with TRBD2. CDR3 length equals 15 residues. Trimming removed 2 bases from V and 9 bases from J; junction bases left unmatched: 8. The CDR3: CASSLRREGRIEQFF. CDR3 sequence (DNA): TGTGCCAGCAGTTTACGGCGGGAGGGCCGTATTGAGCAGTTCTTC.

This clonotype was found many times. The chain uses TRBV4-2 and TRBJ2-5; the match to TRBD2 covers 10 bases. The J segment lost 6 bases and the V segment lost 0 bases, leaving 10 bases of the junction unmatched. The CDR3 contains 17 residues. Germline V CDR1 and CDR2: LGHNA, YNFKEQ. Here the CDR3 reads CASSQEGSVAGGQTQYF. The CDR3 DNA follows: TGTGCCAGCAGCCAAGAGGGGTCGGTAGCGGGAGGCCAGACCCAGTACTTC.